The T cell receptor (beta chain) under discussion was sequenced for a study of CD4 T cells in relation to SARS-CoV-2 and coronaviruses. Notes on the study in general: Monoreactive clones expanded significantly more to SARS-CoV-2 than crossreactive clones did. The assay detects memory recall responses, not culture-primed primary responses. No crossreactivity against non-spike viral proteins was tested here.

The repertoire was sequenced with immunoSEQ multiplex PCR; TCRdb's copy has only in-frame clones and lacks some. The data show about 59,000 clones, more than 80% seen once. CD4+ T cells from unexposed donors were obtained before the COVID-19 pandemic (2011-2018). Details on this clone: What it binds is not known.

The receptor was isolated from a human donor in good health. The sample taken for sequencing was memory CD4+ T cells from PBMCs.

Written as DNA, the CDR3 is TGTGCCAGCAGAAGAAACTACGGGGGTGGGGGACGGGTGTACAATGAGCAGTTCTTC. Its translation is CASRRNYGGGGRVYNEQFF. The J gene is TRBJ2-1, the V gene TRBV11-2, with a weak D call TRBD2 (6 bases). Trimming cost V 6 bases and J 4 bases, with 28 bases left between them. Looked up from germline, CDR1 is SGHAT and CDR2 is FQNNGV. The CDR3 is 19 amino acids.